A single sample gave rise to the 22 T cell receptor beta chains below, sequenced in a study of response to subunit inactivated influenza vaccine. MiXCR was run by TCRdb on the RT-PCR reads, yielding one entry per CDR3 protein. The sample holds 150,000 or so distinct CDR3 sequences, approximately 11% seen once. Source: CD8+ T cells sorted from PBMCs, taken roughly 24 months after vaccination. The receptors come from a man between 50 and 75 years old who received an inactivated influenza vaccine.

In its sample, this clonotype was seen a few times. The J gene is TRBJ2-7, the V gene TRBV6-2 or TRBV6-3, with D unclear. This CDR3 comprises 14 residues. Germline values: CDR1 MNHEY, CDR2 SVGEGT. The germline V and J ends were trimmed by 6 bases and 0 bases, with 12 bases remaining between them. The CDR3 here is CASRSSVYSYEQYF. Here the CDR3 DNA reads TGTGCCAGCAGGTCCAGTGTCTACTCCTACGAGCAGTACTTC.

This clonotype was detected ten times or more. The rearrangement joins TRBV7-9 to TRBJ1-1; D unresolved. The CDR3 covers 15 residues. Germline V gene sequence: CDR1 SEHNR, CDR2 FQNEAQ (reference sequence). V shed 2 bases and J shed 1 base, with 11 bases lying between them. CDR3 sequence (DNA): TGTGCCAGCAGCTTAACCCCCAGGTCGAACACTGAAGCTTTCTTT. Its protein is CASSLTPRSNTEAFF.

V gene TRBV9 combines with J gene TRBJ2-7, with D possibly being TRBD1 or TRBD2 (5 bases each). Trimming took 7 bases from V and 9 from J, leaving 14 bases between them. Germline V gene data show CDR1 as SGDLS and CDR2 as YYNGEE. The CDR3 spans 11 residues. The CDR3 nucleotides are TGTGCCAGCGGGGGAACCGGGGTGCAGTACTTC. Translation gives CASGGTGVQYF.

This chain uses TRBV5-5 with TRBJ1-5; D remains ambiguous. The germline V gene has CDR1 SGHKS and CDR2 YYEKEE (reference sequence). This CDR3 has 14 amino acids. Deletions cut 0 bases from V and 3 bases from J, with 7 bases between. The CDR3 loop is CASSLVQNNQPQHF. CDR3 DNA sequence: TGTGCCAGCAGCTTGGTTCAGAACAATCAGCCCCAGCATTTT.

The V call is TRBV7-9, the J call TRBJ2-5; TRBD1 matches 7 bases. CDR1 and CDR2 from the germline V gene are SEHNR and FQNEAQ (reference sequence). The CDR3 is 15 amino acids. J lost 1 base, V lost 8 bases, and 10 bases had no gene match. The CDR3 protein is CASSSRDSPQETQYF. CDR3 coding DNA: TGTGCCAGCTCCTCCCGGGACAGTCCCCAAGAGACCCAGTACTTC.

V is TRBV10-3 and J is TRBJ2-2, with TRBD2 matching 7 bases. Trimming cost V 5 bases and J 3 bases; bases outside gene matches: 0. Germline CDR1 is ENHRY and CDR2 is SYGVKD. The CDR3 runs to 13 residues. For the CDR3, the DNA is TGTGCCATCAGTCGGGAGGACACCGGGGAGCTGTTTTTT. Its translation is CAISREDTGELFF.

This chain connects TRBV7-8 to TRBJ2-2, with 9 bases matching TRBD2. The CDR3 consists of 15 residues. Germline lookup yields CDR1 SGHVS and CDR2 FQNEAQ. The V and J ends lost 2 bases and 6 bases, in that order; junction bases with no gene match: 4. CDR3 sequence (DNA): TGTGCCAGCAGCTTACTAGCGGGATTTTCCGGGGAGCTGTTTTTT. Protein: CASSLLAGFSGELFF. The whole variable domain, filled in from reference TRBV7-8 and TRBJ2-2, reads GAGVSQSPRYKVAKRGQDVALRCDPISGHVSLFWYQQALGQGPEFLTYFQNEAQLDKSGLPSDRFFAERPEGSVSTLKIQRTQQEDSAVYLCASSLLAGFSGELFFGEGSRLTVL.

This clonotype has a handful of counts. The rearrangement links TRBV19 to TRBJ2-1; TRBD1 or TRBD2 may be the D gene (5 bases each). The V end was cut by 5 bases, the J end by 2 bases, with 10 bases between. CDR3 size: 14 residues. Germline values: CDR1 LNHDA, CDR2 SQIVND (reference sequence). CDR3 sequence reads: CASSYRDAYNEQFF. The CDR3 DNA reads TGTGCCAGTAGTTATCGGGACGCCTACAATGAGCAGTTCTTC. The full variable domain, completed using reference TRBV19 and TRBJ2-1, is DGGITQSPKYLFRKEGQNVTLSCEQNLNHDAMYWYRQDPGQGLRLIYYSQIVNDFQKGDIAEGYSVSREKKESFPLTVTSAQKNPTAFYLCASSYRDAYNEQFFGPGTRLTVL.

The chain employs TRBV11-2 and TRBJ2-7; D is uncertain. The CDR3 runs to 15 residues. Germline CDR1 and CDR2: SGHAT and FQNNGV. Trimming removed 4 bases at V and 1 base at J, with 14 bases between. The CDR3 is CASSSGPMNSYEQYF. As DNA, the CDR3 is TGTGCCAGCAGCTCGGGTCCGATGAATTCCTACGAGCAGTACTTC.

This clonotype has a handful of counts. V usage is TRBV11-2 and J usage is TRBJ2-2; 9 bases align to TRBD1. CDR3 size: 15 residues. Germline CDR1 reads SGHAT; CDR2 reads FQNNGV. Trimming at V came to 6 bases and at J to 6 bases, leaving 8 bases not matched to a gene. CDR3 DNA: TGTGCCAGCAGTGCCGGGACAGGGTGGCCCGGGGAGCTGTTTTTT. Amino acids: CASSAGTGWPGELFF.

This chain joins TRBV27 and TRBJ1-2; D is perhaps TRBD1 (5 bases). CDR1 and CDR2 from the germline V gene are MNHEY and SMNVEV (reference sequence). V was shortened by 5 bases and J by 5 bases, with 30 bases between the two germline ends. The CDR3 sequence is 19 residues long. CDR3 sequence (DNA): TGTGCCAGCAGTCTCACCTTCGTACCCAGGGTGCCGGATTGGTATGGCTACACCTTC. Translating gives CASSLTFVPRVPDWYGYTF.

This clonotype has a handful of counts. The chain employs TRBV5-8 and TRBJ2-3; 7 bases are a match to TRBD2. The J segment lost 4 bases and the V segment lost 0 bases, leaving 5 bases of the junction unmatched. Germline values: CDR1 SGHTS, CDR2 YDEGEE. This CDR3 is built from 15 residues. The CDR3 reads CASSLEAGRADTQYF. DNA for the CDR3: TGTGCCAGCAGCTTGGAGGCAGGGAGGGCAGATACGCAGTATTTT.

This clonotype has a handful of counts. The chain has TRBV6-1 and TRBJ1-6; D gene unclear. The germline gives CDR1 MNHNS, CDR2 SASEGT. The ends were cut back, 1 base at V and 10 bases at J, with 23 bases in the middle. This CDR3 is 18 amino acids long. The CDR3, as DNA: TGTGCCAGCAGTGAAGAAGTAAGGACGTATACCGGAAGCTCACCCCTCCACTTT. It translates to CASSEEVRTYTGSSPLHF.

The rearrangement links TRBV12-3 or TRBV12-4 to TRBJ1-2; D gene uncertain. This CDR3 has 13 residues. Trimming removed 3 bases from V and 8 bases from J, with 13 bases in between. The CDR3 DNA reads TGTGCCAGCAGTTTTCGCGGAGGCCCAGGCTACACCTTC. Residues: CASSFRGGPGYTF.

V is TRBV2 and J is TRBJ1-1; D is uncertain. This CDR3 contains 13 residues. Germline V gives CDR1 SNHLY, CDR2 FYNNEI. V was cut by 3 bases and J by 5 bases, with 10 bases left in between. The CDR3 DNA sequence: TGTGCCAGCAGTGAGGGGAGATGGACTGAAGCTTTCTTT. It codes for CASSEGRWTEAFF.

This clonotype was observed a few times. The genes are TRBV12-3 or TRBV12-4 and TRBJ2-7; 8 bases are shared with TRBD1. The ends lost 5 bases at V and 0 bases at J; junction bases unmatched: 3. The CDR3 is made up of 14 amino acids. The CDR3 bases are TGTGCCAGCAGTGACAGGGGCTACTCCTACGAGCAGTACTTC. This gives the protein CASSDRGYSYEQYF.

This clonotype was recorded a few times. This chain connects TRBV12-3 or TRBV12-4 to TRBJ2-1; D not resolved. Trimming took off 2 bases at V and 5 bases at J, with 7 bases between the two ends. CDR3 size: 13 residues. CDR3 bases: TGTGCCAGCAGTTTACGAGCGAACAATGAGCAGTTCTTC. Amino acids: CASSLRANNEQFF.

V usage is TRBV6-5 and J usage is TRBJ2-5; TRBD2 aligns across 8 bases. Looked up from germline, CDR1 is MNHEY and CDR2 is SVGAGI. With V trimmed by 2 bases and J by 1 base, 3 bases remained unmatched. The CDR3 is 15 residues long. The chain's CDR3 is CASSYSSGAQETQYF. Here the CDR3 DNA reads TGTGCCAGCAGTTACAGTAGCGGGGCCCAAGAGACCCAGTACTTC.

This clonotype was found a few times. The gene calls are TRBV7-8 and TRBJ2-3, with D possibly being TRBD1 (6 bases). Germline assignment: CDR1 SGHVS and CDR2 FQNEAQ. V gave up 0 bases and J gave up 3 bases, with 13 bases separating them. This CDR3 comprises 16 residues. CDR3 region: CASSLASGVGTDTQYF. CDR3 nucleotides: TGTGCCAGCAGCTTAGCATCAGGGGTTGGGACAGATACGCAGTATTTT.

This chain joins TRBV20-1 and TRBJ2-1; TRBD2 agrees at 10 bases. Per germline, CDR1 DFQATT and CDR2 SNEGSKA (reference sequence). This CDR3 has 15 amino acids. Germline trimming cut 5 bases from V and 7 bases from J; bases unmatched to any gene: 11. CDR3 loop: CSAWPATSGWNEQFF. CDR3 coding DNA: TGCAGTGCTTGGCCCGCGACTAGCGGGTGGAATGAGCAGTTCTTC.

The J gene is TRBJ2-5, the V gene TRBV14; the match to TRBD1 covers 7 bases. V dropped 0 bases and J dropped 1; count of bases not matched to a gene: 5. The CDR3 has 16 amino acids. Germline CDR1 and CDR2: SGHDN and FVKESK. CDR3 DNA: TGTGCCAGCAGCCAAGACCAGACAGGGTTCCAAGAGACCCAGTACTTC. This gives the protein CASSQDQTGFQETQYF. Variable domain in full (rest from reference TRBV14 and TRBJ2-5): EAGVTQFPSHSVIEKGQTVTLRCDPISGHDNLYWYRRVMGKEIKFLLHFVKESKQDESGMPNNRFLAERTGGTYSTLKVQPAELEDSGVYFCASSQDQTGFQETQYFGPGTRLLVL.

This clonotype was picked up many times. The CDR3 loop reads CASSHTQSTEAFF. The DNA of the CDR3 is TGCGCCAGCAGCCACACACAGAGCACTGAAGCTTTCTTT. This chain links TRBV4-1 with TRBJ1-1; D is unclear. The CDR3 contains 13 residues. CDR1 MGHRA and CDR2 YSYEKL come from the germline V gene. V shed 3 bases and J shed 4 bases, with 9 bases lying between them.